Following are 16 T cell receptor beta chains from one sample sequenced in a study of blood T cell repertoires in COVID-19. Assay: immunoSEQ multiplex PCR; the TCRdb copy retains only in-frame clones and omits some. The sample includes 150,000 to 200,000 clones, about 74% of them seen just once. The sample consisted of peripheral blood. These receptors all come from a woman older than 75 with acute or convalescent COVID-19.

As DNA, the CDR3 is TGCGCCAGCAGCTTGGTGGTGACAGGGGGCGATGAGCAGTTCTTC. It yields the protein CASSLVVTGGDEQFF. The chain links TRBV5-1 to TRBJ2-1, with 10 nucleotides matching TRBD1. CDR3 length: 15 residues. V shed 0 bases and J 8 bases; nucleotides not matched to a gene: 5. The germline V gene has CDR1 SGHRS and CDR2 YFSETQ. The complete variable domain, with remaining parts taken from reference TRBV5-1 and TRBJ2-1, reads KAGVTQTPRYLIKTRGQQVTLSCSPISGHRSVSWYQQTPGQGLQFLFEYFSETQRNKGNFPGRFSGRQFSNSRSEMNVSTLELGDSALYLCASSLVVTGGDEQFFGPGTRLTVL.

The chain joins TRBV5-6 to TRBJ1-2, with a tentative D call TRBD1 (6 bases). Trimming shortened V by 3 bases and J by 5 bases, and 14 bases separated the two germline ends. Germline lookup yields CDR1 SGHDT and CDR2 YYEEEE. This CDR3 is built from 14 residues. CDR3 residues: CASSSPGALYGYTF. DNA for the CDR3: TGTGCCAGCAGCTCACCAGGGGCCCTTTATGGCTACACCTTC.

This chain connects TRBV10-3 to TRBJ2-1, with 7 bases identical to TRBD2. Germline CDR1 and CDR2: ENHRY and SYGVKD. Trimming removed 10 bases from V and 3 bases from J; junction bases left unmatched: 9. The CDR3 runs 14 residues. CDR3 sequence (DNA): TGTGCCACCTCAACGGGAGGAGGCTACAATGAGCAGTTCTTC. It specifies CATSTGGGYNEQFF.

The rearrangement links TRBV6-1 to TRBJ2-1; the D is unclear. Germline lookup yields CDR1 MNHNS and CDR2 SASEGT. The CDR3 runs 14 residues. Deletions cut 2 bases from V and 1 base from J, with 6 bases between. The CDR3 is CASSEFSSYNEQFF. In DNA form, the CDR3 reads TGTGCCAGCAGTGAATTTAGTTCCTACAATGAGCAGTTCTTC.

J is TRBJ2-3 and V is TRBV4-2, with D possibly TRBD1 on 6 matching bases. This CDR3 is 14 amino acids long. Germline V gene sequence: CDR1 LGHNA, CDR2 YNFKEQ. Trimming stripped 4 bases from V and 4 bases from J, with 12 bases between. In DNA form, the CDR3 reads TGTGCCAGCAGCCGACCAGGGGAGTCAGATACGCAGTATTTT. It translates to CASSRPGESDTQYF.

J is TRBJ2-5 and V is TRBV6-5, with 9 positions matching TRBD2. J gave up 2 bases and V 7 bases, and 8 bases lay outside the gene matches. From germline, CDR1 is MNHEY and CDR2 SVGAGI. The CDR3 sequence is 15 residues long. The CDR3 here is CASKGIAGAQETQYF. CDR3 in DNA: TGTGCCAGCAAGGGAATAGCGGGGGCACAAGAGACCCAGTACTTC.

In its sample, this clone was seen a few times. The chain is built from TRBV5-4 and TRBJ2-1; TRBD2 matches at 9 bases. The length of the CDR3 is 16 residues. The junction had 13 bases not matched to a gene; V was cut back by 6 bases and J by 6 bases. Germline CDR1 and CDR2: SGHNT and YYREEE (reference sequence). The CDR3 region has the DNA TGTGCCAGCACCTCCATAGGTAGCGGGAGTCTCAATGAGCAGTTCTTC. As protein: CASTSIGSGSLNEQFF.

The chain has TRBV5-4 and TRBJ2-7, with D uncertain. CDR3 length: 13 residues. CDR1 is SGHNT and CDR2 is YYREEE in the germline V gene (reference sequence). Trimming pared 2 bases from V and 0 bases from J, leaving 6 bases between. Here the CDR3 reads CASSFPHSYEQYF. CDR3 sequence (DNA): TGTGCCAGCAGCTTCCCACACTCCTACGAGCAGTACTTC.

CDR3 DNA sequence: TGTGCCAGCAGCCCCTACAATGGACAGGGGACAGATACGCAGTATTTT. Protein product: CASSPYNGQGTDTQYF. The chain employs TRBV5-5 and TRBJ2-3, with 9 bases fitting TRBD1. The J segment lost 3 bases and the V segment lost 4 bases, leaving 9 bases of the junction unmatched. This CDR3 is built from 16 residues. In germline, CDR1 is SGHKS, CDR2 YYEKEE (reference sequence).

This clone turned up a few times. The CDR3 here is CASGQASGNNEQFF. The DNA for the CDR3 is TGTGCCAGCGGTCAGGCTAGCGGGAACAATGAGCAGTTCTTC. The chain uses TRBV18 and TRBJ2-1; the match to TRBD2 covers 9 bases. This CDR3 spans 14 amino acids. Trimming took 8 bases from V and 5 from J; bases not matched to a gene: 7. Per the germline V gene, CDR1 is KGHSH and CDR2 is LQKENI. Combining the CDR3 with reference TRBV18 and TRBJ2-1 gives the whole variable domain NAGVMQNPRHLVRRRGQEARLRCSPMKGHSHVYWYRQLPEEGLKFMVYLQKENIIDESGMPKERFSAEFPKEGPSILRIQQVVRGDSAAYFCASGQASGNNEQFFGPGTRLTVL.

J is TRBJ1-5 and V is TRBV4-2; tentatively, D is TRBD1 (5 bases). V was trimmed by 2 bases and J by 3 bases, leaving 11 bases between them. Germline lookup yields CDR1 LGHNA and CDR2 YNFKEQ. The CDR3 runs to 15 residues. The CDR3 DNA follows: TGTGCCAGCAGCCAATTCCGACAGCTCAATCAGCCCCAGCATTTT. Its protein product is CASSQFRQLNQPQHF.

This sequence joins TRBV9 and TRBJ1-5; maybe TRBD1 (5 bases). The CDR3 covers 14 residues. Trimming removed 3 bases from V and 0 bases from J, with 7 bases in between. Germline assignment: CDR1 SGDLS and CDR2 YYNGEE. The CDR3 nucleotides read TGTGCCAGCAGCGCAACAGGTAGCAATCAGCCCCAGCATTTT. It translates to CASSATGSNQPQHF.

The J gene is TRBJ2-1, the V gene TRBV28, with D tentatively TRBD1 (5 bases). Deletions cut 8 bases from V and 2 bases from J, with 16 bases between. The CDR3 has 15 amino acids. Germline CDR1 reads MDHEN; CDR2 reads SYDVKM. In nucleotides, the CDR3 is TGTGCCAGCTTACGGGCACCAGGGCCCTACAATGAGCAGTTCTTC. Its protein is CASLRAPGPYNEQFF.

V is TRBV6-5 and J is TRBJ2-5; maybe TRBD2 (6 bases). The CDR3 consists of 15 residues. V was trimmed by 2 bases and J by 5 bases, leaving 15 bases between them. Germline CDR1 reads MNHEY; CDR2 reads SVGAGI. DNA for the CDR3: TGTGCCAGCAGTTACCGTGGTCTCGGGAGCGAGACCCAGTACTTC. Translating gives CASSYRGLGSETQYF.

The V and J genes are TRBV11-1 and TRBJ1-2; TRBD1 agrees at 7 bases. The V and J ends lost 5 bases and 6 bases, in that order; junction bases with no gene match: 6. The CDR3 covers 13 residues. Germline V gives CDR1 SGHAT, CDR2 FQDESV (reference sequence). The CDR3 DNA follows: TGTGCCAGCAGCCGCACAGGGGCGCATGGCTACACCTTC. Its translation is CASSRTGAHGYTF.

This clone showed up just once. The rearrangement joins TRBV19 to TRBJ2-1, with D tentatively TRBD2 (6 bases). The CDR3 consists of 16 residues. Trimming left V 5 bases short and J 5 bases short, with 19 bases between. Germline loops: CDR1 LNHDA, CDR2 SQIVND (reference sequence). CDR3 DNA: TGTGCCAGTAGTGAATTTAGCGGTGGGAGAGACAATGAGCAGTTCTTC. It encodes CASSEFSGGRDNEQFF.